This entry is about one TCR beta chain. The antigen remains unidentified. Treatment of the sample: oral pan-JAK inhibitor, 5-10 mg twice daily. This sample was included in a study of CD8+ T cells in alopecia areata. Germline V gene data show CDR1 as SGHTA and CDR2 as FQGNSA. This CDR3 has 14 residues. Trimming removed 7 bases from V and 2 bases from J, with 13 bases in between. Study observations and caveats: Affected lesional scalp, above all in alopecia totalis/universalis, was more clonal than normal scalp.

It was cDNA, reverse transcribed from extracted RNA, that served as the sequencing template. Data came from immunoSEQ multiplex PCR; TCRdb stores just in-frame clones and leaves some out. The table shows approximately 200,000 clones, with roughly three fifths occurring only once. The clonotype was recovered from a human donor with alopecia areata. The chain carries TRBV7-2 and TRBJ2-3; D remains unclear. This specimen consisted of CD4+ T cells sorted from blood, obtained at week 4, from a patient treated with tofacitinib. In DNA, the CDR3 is TGTGCCAGCAAGATCGACTGGTCCACAGATACGCAGTATTTT. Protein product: CASKIDWSTDTQYF.